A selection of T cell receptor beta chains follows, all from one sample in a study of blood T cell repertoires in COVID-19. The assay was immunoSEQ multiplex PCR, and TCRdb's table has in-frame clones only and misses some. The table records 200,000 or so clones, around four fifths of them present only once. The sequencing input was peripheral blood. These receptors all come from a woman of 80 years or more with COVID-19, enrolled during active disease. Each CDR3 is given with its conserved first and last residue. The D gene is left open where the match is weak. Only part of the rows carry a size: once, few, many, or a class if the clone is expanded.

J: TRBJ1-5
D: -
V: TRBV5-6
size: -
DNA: TGTGCCAGCAGCTCAGGGTTCCAGCCCCAGCATTTT
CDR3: CASSSGFQPQHF

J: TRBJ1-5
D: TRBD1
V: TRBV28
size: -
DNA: TGTGCCAGCAGCTACCGTGACAGGGGGCCCAGTCAGCCCCAGCATTTT
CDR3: CASSYRDRGPSQPQHF

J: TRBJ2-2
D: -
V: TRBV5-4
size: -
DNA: TGTGCCAGCAGCTTGGCGGGGGGCTCCACCGGGGAGCTGTTTTTT
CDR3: CASSLAGGSTGELFF

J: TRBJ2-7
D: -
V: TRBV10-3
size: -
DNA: TGTGCCATCAGTGACCCACAGGTGGGCTACGAGCAGTACTTC
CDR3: CAISDPQVGYEQYF

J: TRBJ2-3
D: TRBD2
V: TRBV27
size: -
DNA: TGTGCCAGCAGTTTAAGCGGGGTGGCAGATACGCAGTATTTT
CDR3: CASSLSGVADTQYF

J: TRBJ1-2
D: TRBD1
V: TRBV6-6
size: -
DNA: TGTGCCAGCAGTCATACAGGGGAATATGGCTACACCTTC
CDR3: CASSHTGEYGYTF

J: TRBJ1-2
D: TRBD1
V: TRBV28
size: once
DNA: TGTGCCAGCAGTACCAGACAGGGGAGATCTGATGGCTACACCTTC
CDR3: CASSTRQGRSDGYTF

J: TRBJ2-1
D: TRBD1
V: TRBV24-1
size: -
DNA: TGTGCCACCAGTGATTTGGTCAGGGGGAAAGTCGATGAGCAGTTCTTC
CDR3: CATSDLVRGKVDEQFF

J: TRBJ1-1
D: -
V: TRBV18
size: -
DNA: TGTGCCAGCTCACCGTCGTTGTCCGAAGCTTTCTTT
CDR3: CASSPSLSEAFF

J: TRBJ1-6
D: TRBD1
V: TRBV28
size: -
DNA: TGTGCCAGCAGTCCTTTTGGACAGGGGGAAAGCTCACCCCTCCACTTT
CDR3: CASSPFGQGESSPLHF

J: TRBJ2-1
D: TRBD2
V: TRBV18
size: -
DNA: TGTGCCAGCTCCCCAGTAGTAGGGACTAGCGGTGGTGTCGGTGAGCAGTTCTTC
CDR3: CASSPVVGTSGGVGEQFF

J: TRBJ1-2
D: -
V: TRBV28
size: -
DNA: TGTGCCAGCAGCCCCCTAGACAGGAACTTTTATGGCTACACCTTC
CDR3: CASSPLDRNFYGYTF

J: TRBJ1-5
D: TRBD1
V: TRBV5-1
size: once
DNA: TGCGCCAGCAGCTTGGGGACAGGGGCTCTCAATCAGCCCCAGCATTTT
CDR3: CASSLGTGALNQPQHF

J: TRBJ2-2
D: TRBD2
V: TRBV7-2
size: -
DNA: TGTGCCAGCAGCTCCGCACTAGCGGGGGCGCACACCGGGGAGCTGTTTTTT
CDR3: CASSSALAGAHTGELFF

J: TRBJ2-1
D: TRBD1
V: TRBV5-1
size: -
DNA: TGCGCCAGCAGCAGTGGGTCTGGACAGGGCAGGGAGTTCTTC
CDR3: CASSSGSGQGREFF

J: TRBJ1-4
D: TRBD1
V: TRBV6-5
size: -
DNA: TGTGCCAGCAGAACAGGGGGCCGGGAAAAACTGTTTTTT
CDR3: CASRTGGREKLFF

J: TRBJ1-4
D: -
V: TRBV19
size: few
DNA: TGTGCCAGTAGTCAGTTCAAGAATGAAAAACTGTTTTTT
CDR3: CASSQFKNEKLFF

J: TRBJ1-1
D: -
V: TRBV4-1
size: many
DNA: TGCGCCAGCAGCCAAGAATATGTCCCCGACGGGCGGGTGAACACTGAAGCTTTCTTT
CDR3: CASSQEYVPDGRVNTEAFF

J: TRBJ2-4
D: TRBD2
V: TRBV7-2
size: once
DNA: TGTGCCAGCAGATCAGTCGGACTAGCGGGGGCGAGGGACATTCAGTACTTC
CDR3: CASRSVGLAGARDIQYF

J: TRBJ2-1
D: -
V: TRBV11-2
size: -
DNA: TGTGCCAGCAGCTTAGGAACCGGGATCTACAATGAGCAGTTCTTC
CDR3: CASSLGTGIYNEQFF

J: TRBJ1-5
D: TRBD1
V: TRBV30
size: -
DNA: TGTGCCTGGAGTAACAGGGGTAACCAGCCCCAGCATTTT
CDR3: CAWSNRGNQPQHF

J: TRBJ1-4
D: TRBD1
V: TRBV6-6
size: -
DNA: TGTGCCAGCGGGACAGGGGCTAATGAAAAACTGTTTTTT
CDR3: CASGTGANEKLFF

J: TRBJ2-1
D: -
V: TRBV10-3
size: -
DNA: TGTGCCATCAGTGAAATTGGGGGCCTCGATGAGCAGTTCTTC
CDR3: CAISEIGGLDEQFF

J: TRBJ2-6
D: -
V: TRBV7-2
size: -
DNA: TGTGCCAGCAGCTTAGATATTTGGGGCGCCGGGGCCAACGTCCTGACTTTC
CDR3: CASSLDIWGAGANVLTF

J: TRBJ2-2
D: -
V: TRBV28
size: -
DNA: TGTGCCAGCAGAAATCCGGGACAACGAAACACCGGGGAGCTGTTTTTT
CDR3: CASRNPGQRNTGELFF

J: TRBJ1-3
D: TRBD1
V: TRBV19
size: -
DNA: TGTGCCAGTAGTATTGGGACAGGGTGGAGCTCTGGAAACACCATATATTTT
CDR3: CASSIGTGWSSGNTIYF

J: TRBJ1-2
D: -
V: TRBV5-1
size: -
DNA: TGCGCCAGCAGCTTGGATCACAGGACAGTTTATGGCTACACCTTC
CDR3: CASSLDHRTVYGYTF

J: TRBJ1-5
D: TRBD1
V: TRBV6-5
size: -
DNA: TGTGCCAGCTCCCGGGGGACAGGGGGCTCCCAGCCCCAGCATTTT
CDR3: CASSRGTGGSQPQHF

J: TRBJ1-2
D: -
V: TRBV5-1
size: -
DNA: TGCGCCAGCAGCTTGGCATTTGGCAGACTAACCCTCGGGGACTATGGCTACACCTTC
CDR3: CASSLAFGRLTLGDYGYTF

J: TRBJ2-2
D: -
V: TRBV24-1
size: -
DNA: TGTGCCACCAGGTCCGGGGCGAACACCGGGGAGCTGTTTTTT
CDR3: CATRSGANTGELFF

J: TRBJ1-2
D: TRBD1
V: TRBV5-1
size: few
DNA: TGCGCCAGCAGCGCGGGACAGGGAGACGGCTACACCTTC
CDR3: CASSAGQGDGYTF

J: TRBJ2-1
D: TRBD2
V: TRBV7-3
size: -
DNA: TGTGCCAGCAGCTTAACTAGCGGGGGTTACAATGAGCAGTTCTTC
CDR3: CASSLTSGGYNEQFF

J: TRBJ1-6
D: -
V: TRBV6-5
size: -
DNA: TGTGCCAGCGAAGCAGGGGCTAGCCAGAATTCACCCCTCCACTTT
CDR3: CASEAGASQNSPLHF

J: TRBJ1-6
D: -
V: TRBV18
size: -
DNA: TGTGCCAGCTCACTAGACACCTATAATTCACCCCTCCACTTT
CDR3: CASSLDTYNSPLHF

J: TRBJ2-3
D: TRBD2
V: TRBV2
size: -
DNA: TGTGCCAGCAGCGACCCCGGGGGGGCCATAGATACGCAGTATTTT
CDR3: CASSDPGGAIDTQYF

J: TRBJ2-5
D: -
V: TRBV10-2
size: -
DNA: TGCGCCAGCAGAAAGGGGGGGGTAGAGACCCAGTACTTC
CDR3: CASRKGGVETQYF

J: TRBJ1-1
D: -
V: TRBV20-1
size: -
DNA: TGCAGTGCTAGAGATCTCCCTGAAGCTTTCTTT
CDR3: CSARDLPEAFF

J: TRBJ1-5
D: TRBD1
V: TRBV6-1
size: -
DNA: TGTGCCGGCAGTGGACACGGACAGGGTGGGGGCAATCAGCCCCAGCATTTT
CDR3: CAGSGHGQGGGNQPQHF

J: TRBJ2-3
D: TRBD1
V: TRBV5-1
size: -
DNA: TGCGCCAGCAGCTTTACAGGGGGCTCAGATACGCAGTATTTT
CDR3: CASSFTGGSDTQYF

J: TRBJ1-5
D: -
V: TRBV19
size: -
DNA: TGTGCCAGTAGTAGTGGGGCATCCAATCAGCCCCAGCATTTT
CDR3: CASSSGASNQPQHF

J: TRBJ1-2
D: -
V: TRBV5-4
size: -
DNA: TGTGCCAGCAGCTTGGGGGCAGATGGCTACACCTTC
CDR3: CASSLGADGYTF

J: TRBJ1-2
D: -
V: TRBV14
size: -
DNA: TGTGCCAGCAGCCAAGATCTTCGACCGGGAGGTGGCTACACCTTC
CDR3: CASSQDLRPGGGYTF

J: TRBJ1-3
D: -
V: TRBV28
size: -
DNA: TGTGCCAGCAGGGCGACAGGCTCTGGAAACACCATATATTTT
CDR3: CASRATGSGNTIYF

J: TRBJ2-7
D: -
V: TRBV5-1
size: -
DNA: TGCGCCAGCAGCTTGGTCAGGGGTTTTCGGTACGAGCAGTACTTC
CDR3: CASSLVRGFRYEQYF

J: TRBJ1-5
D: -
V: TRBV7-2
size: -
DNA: TGTGCCAGCAGCTTAGGAGGGTTTCAGCCCCAGCATTTT
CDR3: CASSLGGFQPQHF

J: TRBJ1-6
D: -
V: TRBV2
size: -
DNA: TGTGCCAGCAGTCGACAACTGGGGAGACACTATAATTCACCCCTCCACTTT
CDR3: CASSRQLGRHYNSPLHF

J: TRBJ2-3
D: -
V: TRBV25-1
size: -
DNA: TGTGCCAGCAGTGGGGAGTACCAGCGAGATACGCAGTATTTT
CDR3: CASSGEYQRDTQYF

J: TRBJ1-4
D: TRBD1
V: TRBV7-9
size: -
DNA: TGTGCCAGCAGCCTGGACAGGGGACTGTTTTTT
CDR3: CASSLDRGLFF

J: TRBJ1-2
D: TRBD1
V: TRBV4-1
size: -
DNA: TGCGCCAGCAGCCTTACGGGACAGTCCTATGGCTACACCTTC
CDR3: CASSLTGQSYGYTF

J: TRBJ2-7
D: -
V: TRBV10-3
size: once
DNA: TGTGCCATCAGTCCGAGGGGGATTTACGAGCAGTACTTC
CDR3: CAISPRGIYEQYF

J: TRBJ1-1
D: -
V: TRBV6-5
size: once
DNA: TGTGCCAGCAGCCCCGCCGGGGGTACGAGCACTGAAGCTTTCTTT
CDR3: CASSPAGGTSTEAFF

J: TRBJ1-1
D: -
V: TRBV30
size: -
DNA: TGTGCCTGGGACACGAACACTGAAGCTTTCTTT
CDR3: CAWDTNTEAFF